The 5 T cell receptor beta chains listed next were all sequenced from one sample in a study of response to subunit inactivated influenza vaccine (dated by TCRdb to 2016 to 2019). Library preparation was by RT-PCR. TCRdb names Illumina HiSeq 2500 as the instrument used. TCRdb reran the public reads through fastp at Q25 and MiXCR, keeping productive beta chains. Each CDR3 protein appears once, grouped with its most common genes and DNA. A total of more than 550,000 distinct CDR3 sequences appear in this sample, 11% of them only once. The ten largest clones add up to 11% of the sample. Separately, the same data were catalogued under a study of T cells expressing NK-cell markers. As the second publication notes: TCR beta cDNA libraries were made by 5'RACE template switching that added a universal primer site and unique molecular identifiers.

Sample: PBMCs from blood, taken on the day of vaccination. These receptors were collected from a man aged 50 or older who received an inactivated influenza vaccine. Donor details come from another sample of the same person, matched by shared clones.

This clonotype occurred a few times. This chain links TRBV25-1 with TRBJ2-2; 8 bases fit TRBD1. CDR1 is MGHDK, CDR2 SYGVNS, per germline. This CDR3 is 18 amino acids long. The junction had 14 bases not matched to a gene; V was cut back by 6 bases and J by 2 bases. The chain's CDR3 is CASRGSMVGQGNTGELFF. As DNA, the CDR3 is TGTGCCAGCAGGGGGTCGATGGTCGGACAGGGAAACACCGGGGAGCTGTTTTTT.

This clonotype came up a few times. This sequence joins TRBV4-3 and TRBJ2-1; possible D gene TRBD2, 5 bases. The CDR3 contains 16 residues. V was pared by 2 bases and J by 7 bases, with 18 bases between. Germline assignment: CDR1 LGHNA and CDR2 YSLEER. The CDR3 DNA is TGCGCCAGCAGCCAAAACCCGAGGGCAACGGGAAATGAGCAGTTCTTC. It codes for CASSQNPRATGNEQFF.

Many counts were recorded for this clonotype. Germline and junction disagree at one end, which may indicate a read error. The chain combines TRBV7-2 with TRBJ1-1; weak D call: TRBD1 (6 bases). The CDR3 covers 13 residues. CDR1 and CDR2 (germline): SGHTA, FQGNSA. This CDR3 reads CASSLGRRGEAFF. The CDR3 DNA is TGTGCCAGCAGCTTAGGGCGGAGGGGGGAAGCCTTCTTT.

V and J are TRBV6-5 and TRBJ2-7; possibly TRBD1 or TRBD2 for D (5 bases each). This CDR3 contains 14 residues. The V end lost 4 bases, the J end lost 0 bases, and 10 bases lay between the germline ends. Germline CDR1 and CDR2: MNHEY and SVGAGI. CDR3 region: CASSLGDDSYEQYF. In nucleotides, the CDR3 is TGTGCCAGCAGTTTGGGGGACGACTCCTACGAGCAGTACTTC.

This clonotype was found many times. The chain links TRBV7-2 to TRBJ2-6; D not certain. Germline V CDR1 and CDR2: SGHTA, FQGNSA. The CDR3 has 15 amino acids. The V end lost 0 bases, the J end lost 5 bases, and 8 bases lay between the germline ends. Here the CDR3 DNA reads TGTGCCAGCAGCTTAGCGAACCTAAGGGCCAACGTCCTGACTTTC. Protein: CASSLANLRANVLTF. Variable domain in full (rest from reference TRBV7-2 and TRBJ2-6): GAGVSQSPSNKVTEKGKDVELRCDPISGHTALYWYRQSLGQGLEFLIYFQGNSAPDKSGLPSDRFSAERTGGSVSTLTIQRTQQEDSAVYLCASSLANLRANVLTFGAGSRLTVL.